This section outlines one TCR beta chain sequence together with its context. The antigen is not known. There were only healthy Caucasians among the donors. The data derive from a study of identical twins. Whole-study results and caveats: The more abundant beta clonotypes in cord blood had fewer insertions, and memory repertoires did not show this.

Carrying unique molecular identifiers, the cDNA also gained a universal primer site through template switching. TCRdb re-derived calls from the 5' RACE reads in MiXCR, one entry per CDR3 protein. The table lists 400,000 to 550,000 distinct CDR3 sequences, roughly an eighth of them singletons. The CDR3 is 15 residues long. Germline CDR1 and CDR2: SEHNR and FQNEAQ (reference sequence). Losses at the gene ends were 7 bases for V and 7 bases for J; bases not matched to a gene: 10. The sample was also linked to a second study, of yellow fever vaccine responses in identical twins.

The rearrangement joins TRBV7-9 to TRBJ1-4, with 9 bases that match TRBD1. The clonotype originates from a woman between 18 and 30 years old in good health. Source material: CD4+ T cells sorted from blood. The CDR3 loop is CASISTTGGVEKLFF. The CDR3 DNA is TGTGCCAGCATCTCGACGACAGGGGGTGTTGAAAAACTGTTTTTT.